These T cell receptor beta chains were read from a single sample in a study of blood T cell repertoires in COVID-19. Profiling relied on immunoSEQ multiplex PCR, and the TCRdb table lists in-frame clones only, not all of them. This table has about 400,000 clones, 89% appearing once. The sequencing sample was made of peripheral blood. All receptors come from a man in his forties with acute or convalescent COVID-19. Both conserved end residues are part of each CDR3. A D gene is named only where the DNA matches it firmly. Expanded clones are given a class, and other clones once, few, many or no size at all.

>TRBV6-5|NA|TRBD1|TRBJ2-1
CASRTGTGTYNEQFF
TGTGCCAGCAGAACCGGGACAGGGACATACAATGAGCAGTTCTTC
>TRBV6-6|NA|NA|TRBJ1-2
CASSNPGRRDYGYTF
TGTGCCAGCAGCAATCCAGGGAGGCGAGACTATGGCTACACCTTC
>TRBV11-2|NA|NA|TRBJ1-2
CASSSNGLTYGYTF
TGTGCCAGCAGCTCCAATGGACTGACCTATGGCTACACCTTC
>TRBV25-1|NA|TRBD1|TRBJ2-5
CASSRYRGRGETQYF
TGTGCCAGCAGCAGATACAGGGGGCGAGGAGAGACCCAGTACTTC
>TRBV6-2/TRBV6-3|NA|NA|TRBJ1-1
CASSYSPDTEAFF
TGTGCCAGCAGTTACTCTCCAGACACTGAAGCTTTCTTT
>TRBV24-1|NA|NA|TRBJ2-7
CATSSGVTYEQYF
TGTGCCACCAGTTCAGGGGTAACCTACGAGCAGTACTTC
>TRBV6-2/TRBV6-3|once|NA|TRBJ1-2
CASSYSVSNYGYTF
TGTGCCAGCAGTTACTCAGTCAGTAACTATGGCTACACCTTC
>TRBV29-1|NA|NA|TRBJ2-3
CSVVRRVNTDTQYF
TGCAGCGTTGTAAGGAGGGTCAACACAGATACGCAGTATTTT
>TRBV30|NA|NA|TRBJ1-2
CAWSPGANYGYTF
TGTGCCTGGAGTCCCGGAGCTAACTATGGCTACACCTTC
>TRBV19|few|NA|TRBJ1-4
CASSMYAGEKLFF
TGTGCCAGTAGTATGTATGCAGGCGAAAAACTGTTTTTT
>TRBV15|NA|TRBD1|TRBJ1-2
CATSRVSRGNGYTF
TGTGCCACCAGCAGAGTGAGCAGGGGGAACGGCTACACCTTC
>TRBV11-2|NA|NA|TRBJ1-1
CASSSEGVNTEAFF
TGTGCCAGCAGCTCAGAAGGGGTGAACACTGAAGCTTTCTTT
>TRBV7-9|NA|NA|TRBJ1-5
CASSLGGLNQPQHF
TGTGCCAGCAGCTTGGGGGGGCTCAATCAGCCCCAGCATTTT
>TRBV29-1|NA|NA|TRBJ2-3
CSVETNTQYF
TGCAGCGTTGAGACAAATACGCAGTATTTT
>TRBV12-3/TRBV12-4|NA|NA|TRBJ2-1
CASSPSREQFF
TGTGCCAGCAGTCCCTCCCGGGAGCAGTTCTTC
>TRBV2|NA|TRBD2|TRBJ2-5
CASSSRTSGDGETQYF
TGTGCCAGCAGTTCCCGGACTAGCGGGGACGGAGAGACCCAGTACTTC
>TRBV12-1|NA|NA|TRBJ1-5
CASSFVRAHQPQHF
TGTGCCAGCAGCTTCGTCAGGGCCCATCAGCCCCAGCATTTT
>TRBV13|NA|NA|TRBJ1-2
CASSLGLDNTYGYTF
TGTGCCAGCAGCTTAGGCCTGGACAACACCTATGGCTACACCTTC
>TRBV21-1|NA|NA|TRBJ1-6
CASSKVPPGGLSSYNSPLHF
TGTGCCAGCAGCAAAGTCCCCCCGGGAGGATTGAGCTCCTATAATTCACCCCTCCACTTT
>TRBV4-1|NA|NA|TRBJ2-7
CASSQDARTYEQYF
TGCGCCAGCAGCCAAGACGCCAGAACCTACGAGCAGTACTTC
>TRBV3-1/TRBV3-2|NA|TRBD1|TRBJ2-5
CASSQGRAGGETQYF
TGTGCCAGCAGCCAAGGTCGGGCAGGGGGAGAGACCCAGTACTTC
>TRBV5-4|NA|TRBD2|TRBJ2-5
CASSGSRSSGQETQYF
TGTGCCAGCAGCGGGAGTAGGTCTAGCGGGCAAGAGACCCAGTACTTC
>TRBV2|NA|NA|TRBJ1-2
CASSSRGHISNYGYTF
TGTGCCAGCAGTTCCAGGGGCCATATCAGCAACTATGGCTACACCTTC
>TRBV5-1|NA|NA|TRBJ2-5
CASSLAVEPLETQYF
TGCGCCAGCAGCTTGGCAGTGGAGCCGTTGGAGACCCAGTACTTC
>TRBV10-3|NA|NA|TRBJ1-1
CAISEAGDAFF
TGTGCCATCAGTGAGGCGGGGGATGCTTTCTTT
>TRBV2|NA|NA|TRBJ1-2
CASSVQGYGYTF
TGTGCCAGCAGTGTACAGGGTTATGGCTACACCTTC
>TRBV10-1|NA|NA|TRBJ2-1
CASSESTAYNEQFF
TGCGCCAGCAGTGAGTCGACAGCCTACAATGAGCAGTTCTTC
>TRBV9|NA|TRBD1|TRBJ2-5
CASSPDRGETQYF
TGTGCCAGCAGCCCAGACAGGGGGGAGACCCAGTACTTC
>TRBV9|NA|NA|TRBJ2-7
CASSVVGSDSDKQYF
TGTGCCAGCAGCGTAGTGGGCTCTGACAGTGATAAGCAGTACTTC